A single TCR beta chain is shown here with its context. This clonotype was detected ten times or more. This clone's antigen is unknown. Base qualities were left out, and no much larger clone turns up one base away. TCRdb records Illumina HiSeq 2500 as the sequencer. TCR beta libraries were prepared by quantitative 5'-RACE with molecular barcodes. Turning to the authors' computational methods: To identify disease-linked TCR variants, a new computational method was used, one built on a probabilistic model of VDJ rearrangement. Through fastp at Q25 and MiXCR, TCRdb rebuilt clones from the public reads, retaining in-frame beta chains. Each record represents a unique CDR3 protein, reported with the most common genes and DNA among its rows. These V and J calls rely on TCRdb rather than the paper's analysis. Present in this sample are fewer than 180,000 distinct CDR3 sequences, under 45% of which were seen just once. In total, the top ten clones hold over 12% of the sample.

This specimen belongs to a study of CD8 T cells in ankylosing spondylitis (dated by TCRdb to about 2017). As for the study more broadly: T cell receptor beta repertoires were profiled in healthy donors and ankylosing spondylitis patients so that disease-linked TCR variants could be found. In total, the full study cohort was made up of 95 to 110 healthy donors and 25 to 30 ankylosing spondylitis patients. Peripheral blood was sampled, and synovial fluid was also collected from ankylosing spondylitis patients. Results and caveats for the whole study, not just this receptor: A TCR beta motif made up of 7 to 9 highly homologous amino acid variants appeared to be characteristic of blood from ankylosing spondylitis patients. Significant enrichment of the disease-linked clones was reported in matched synovial fluid samples from ankylosing spondylitis patients. Some motif variants were previously reported in synovial fluid and blood of reactive arthritis patients, suggesting common disease-initiation mechanisms. In peripheral blood, the disease-linked clones were found at relatively low frequencies and had a CD8+ phenotype.

For each ankylosing spondylitis patient, the synovial fluid sample was matched to a blood sample from that same patient. Taken from the germline V gene, the CDR1 and CDR2 loops are LGHNA and YSLEER. Trimming takes 3 bases from V and 5 bases from J, and the germline ends sit 29 bases apart. Spanning cysteine to phenylalanine, the CDR3 consists of 19 amino acids. Only the CDR3 portion is preserved as DNA: 57 bases, with reading frame beginning at the first base. The V gene is TRBV4-3 and the J gene is TRBJ2-7; TRBD1 might be the D gene, on 6 matching bases. This TCR derives from a male donor with ankylosing spondylitis. The sample comprised synovial fluid, either unsorted or a sorted T cell fraction (not recorded which). The base sequence is TGCGCCAGCAGCCAGCAGGGAGCGACAGGAGATGCCCCGAGTGACGAGCAGTACTTC. It translates as CASSQQGATGDAPSDEQYF.